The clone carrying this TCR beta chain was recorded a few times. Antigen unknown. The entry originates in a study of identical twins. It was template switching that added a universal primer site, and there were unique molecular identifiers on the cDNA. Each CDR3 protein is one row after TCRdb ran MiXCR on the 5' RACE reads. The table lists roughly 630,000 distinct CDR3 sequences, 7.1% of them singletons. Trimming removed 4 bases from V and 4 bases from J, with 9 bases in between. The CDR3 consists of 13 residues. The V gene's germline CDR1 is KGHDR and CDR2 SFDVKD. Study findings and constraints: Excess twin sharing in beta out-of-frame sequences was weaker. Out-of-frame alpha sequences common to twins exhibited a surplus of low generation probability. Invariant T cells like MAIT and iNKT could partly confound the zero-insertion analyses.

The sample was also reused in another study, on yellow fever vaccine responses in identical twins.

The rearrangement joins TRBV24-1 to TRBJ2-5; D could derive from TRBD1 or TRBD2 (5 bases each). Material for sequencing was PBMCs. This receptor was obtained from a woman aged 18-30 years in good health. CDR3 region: CATSEAGRETQYF. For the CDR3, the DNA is TGTGCCACCAGTGAGGCAGGGAGAGAGACCCAGTACTTC.